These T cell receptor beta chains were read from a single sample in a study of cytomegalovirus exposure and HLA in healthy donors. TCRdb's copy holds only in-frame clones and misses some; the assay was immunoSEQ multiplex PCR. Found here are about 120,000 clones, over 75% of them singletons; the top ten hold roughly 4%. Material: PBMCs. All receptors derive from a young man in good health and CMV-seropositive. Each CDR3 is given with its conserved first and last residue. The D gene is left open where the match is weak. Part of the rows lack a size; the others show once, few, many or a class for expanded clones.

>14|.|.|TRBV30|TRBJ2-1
CAWSVQTTGYEQFF
TGTGCCTGGAGTGTACAGACAACAGGATATGAGCAGTTCTTC
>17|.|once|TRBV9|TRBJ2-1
CASSVVGWGNSYNEQFF
TGTGCCAGCAGCGTAGTCGGTTGGGGCAACTCCTACAATGAGCAGTTCTTC
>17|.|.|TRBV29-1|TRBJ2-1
CSVVGAVPRSSYNEQFF
TGCAGCGTTGTGGGGGCGGTCCCCCGAAGCTCCTACAATGAGCAGTTCTTC
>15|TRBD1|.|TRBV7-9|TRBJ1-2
CASSSGQGEAGGYTF
TGTGCCAGCAGCTCGGGACAGGGCGAGGCTGGAGGCTACACCTTC
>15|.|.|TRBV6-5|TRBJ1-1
CASSYSSGLSTEAFF
TGTGCCAGCAGTTACTCTTCAGGGTTGTCCACTGAAGCTTTCTTT
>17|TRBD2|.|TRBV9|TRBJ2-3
CASSVDWREGPADTQYF
TGTGCCAGCAGCGTAGACTGGCGGGAGGGCCCGGCAGATACGCAGTATTTT
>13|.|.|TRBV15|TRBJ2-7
CATSGDRPYEQYF
TGTGCCACCAGCGGCGACAGGCCCTACGAGCAGTACTTC
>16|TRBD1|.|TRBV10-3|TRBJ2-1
CAISGGDRSSYNEQFF
TGTGCCATCAGTGGTGGGGACAGAAGCTCCTACAATGAGCAGTTCTTC
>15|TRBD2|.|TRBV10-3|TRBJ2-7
CAIRRLAGVQYEQYF
TGTGCCATCAGAAGACTAGCGGGAGTTCAATACGAGCAGTACTTC
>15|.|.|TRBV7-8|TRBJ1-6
CASSLAPGGVSPLHF
TGTGCCAGCAGCTTAGCCCCGGGGGGGGTTTCACCCCTCCACTTT
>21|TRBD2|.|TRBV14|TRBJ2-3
CASSQDRMGGLAMLAEDTQYF
TGTGCCAGCAGCCAAGATCGTATGGGGGGACTAGCTATGTTGGCAGAAGATACGCAGTATTTT
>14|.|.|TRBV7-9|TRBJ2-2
CASSSLTGPGELFF
TGTGCCAGCAGCTCGCTCACAGGGCCCGGGGAGCTGTTTTTT
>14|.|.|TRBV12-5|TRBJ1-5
CASGLVQTGQPQHF
TGTGCTAGTGGTTTGGTACAAACGGGTCAGCCCCAGCATTTT
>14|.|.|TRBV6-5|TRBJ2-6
CASSIRAGANVLTF
TGTGCCAGCAGTATCAGGGCTGGGGCCAACGTCCTGACTTTC
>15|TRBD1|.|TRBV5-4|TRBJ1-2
CASSLGPGQGHGYTF
TGTGCCAGCAGCTTAGGCCCGGGACAGGGTCATGGCTACACCTTC
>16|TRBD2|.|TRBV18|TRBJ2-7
CASSRRGGLAEYEQYF
TGTGCCAGCTCACGTCGAGGGGGACTAGCGGAGTACGAGCAGTACTTC
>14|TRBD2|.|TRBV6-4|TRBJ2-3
CASSGSGATDTQYF
TGTGCCAGCAGTGGAAGCGGGGCCACAGATACGCAGTATTTT
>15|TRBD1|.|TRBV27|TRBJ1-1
CASSLDGQGTSRAFF
TGTGCCAGCAGTTTAGATGGACAGGGGACATCGAGAGCTTTCTTT
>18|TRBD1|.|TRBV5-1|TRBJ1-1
CASTSYGTGGVGGTEAFF
TGCGCCAGCACGAGCTACGGGACAGGGGGCGTAGGGGGCACTGAAGCTTTCTTT
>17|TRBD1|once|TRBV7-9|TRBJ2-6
CASSLGTGNRGANVLTF
TGTGCCAGCAGCTTAGGGACAGGGAATCGCGGGGCCAACGTCCTGACTTTC
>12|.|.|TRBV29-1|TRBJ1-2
CSVHAGDYGYTF
TGCAGCGTCCATGCAGGTGACTATGGCTACACCTTC
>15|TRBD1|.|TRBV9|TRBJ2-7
CASSASGTGYNEQYF
TGTGCCAGCAGCGCCTCCGGGACAGGGTATAACGAGCAGTACTTC
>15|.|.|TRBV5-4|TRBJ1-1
CASFSQGLGFGEAFF
TGTGCCAGCTTTTCTCAAGGTTTGGGCTTCGGTGAAGCTTTCTTT
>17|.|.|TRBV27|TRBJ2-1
CASSLSAPQGGDNEQFF
TGTGCCAGCAGTTTATCCGCCCCACAGGGTGGAGACAATGAGCAGTTCTTC
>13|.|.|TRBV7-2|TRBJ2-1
CASSPRQYNEQFF
TGTGCCAGCAGCCCACGACAGTACAATGAGCAGTTCTTC
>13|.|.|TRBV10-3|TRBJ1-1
CATLKGDGAEAFF
TGTGCCACCCTGAAAGGGGATGGGGCTGAAGCTTTCTTT
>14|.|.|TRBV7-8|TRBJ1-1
CASSLFRGSAEAFF
TGTGCCAGCAGCTTATTTCGGGGGAGCGCTGAAGCTTTCTTT
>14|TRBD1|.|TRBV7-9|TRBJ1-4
CASLGTGVNEKLFF
TGTGCCAGCCTGGGGACAGGGGTAAATGAAAAACTGTTTTTT
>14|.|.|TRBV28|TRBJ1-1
CASSLSRGYTEAFF
TGTGCCAGCAGCCTAAGCAGGGGATACACTGAAGCTTTCTTT